These 14 T cell receptor delta chains originate from one sample sequenced in a study of gamma-delta chains in newborns, infants, children. TCRdb re-analyzed the reads via CATT. This table holds 4,000 to 5,000 delta-chain clones, 6.2% found once. The sequencing input was blood. Receptors were obtained from a child who was a newborn, infant or young child, either healthy, febrile or measles-vaccinated (not recorded which).

As to this clone: It may be a read error: a sequence one base away is much more abundant. The V call is TRDV2, the J call TRDJ1, with TRDD3 identical over 8 bases. Trimming cost V 3 bases and J 0 bases; bases outside gene matches: 5. CDR1 is GEAIGNYY and CDR2 is EKD in the germline V gene. The length of the CDR3 is 15 residues. The CDR3 spells CACDLLGEHTDKLIF. For the CDR3, the DNA is TGTGCCTGTGACTTGCTGGGGGAGCACACCGATAAACTCATCTTT.

This chain joins TRDV2 and TRDJ3; 8 bases are a match to TRDD3. V was clipped by 2 bases and J by 0 bases; unmatched bases: 5. Germline CDR1 and CDR2: GEAIGNYY and EKD. The CDR3 runs 18 residues. The CDR3 reads CACDKLGVSSWDTRQMFF. The CDR3 DNA reads TGTGCCTGTGACAAACTGGGGGTCAGCTCCTGGGACACCCGACAGATGTTTTTC.

This clone was recorded a few times. The V call is TRDV2, the J call TRDJ3, with D perhaps TRDD3 (5 bases). Germline values: CDR1 GEAIGNYY, CDR2 EKD. The CDR3 is 17 amino acids. Trimming took 2 bases from V and 0 from J, leaving 10 bases between them. The CDR3 reads CACDRWGPSWDTRQMFF. The CDR3 coding sequence is TGTGCCTGTGACAGGTGGGGACCCTCCTGGGACACCCGACAGATGTTTTTC.

This clone is labeled as medium-sized. This sequence joins TRDV2 and TRDJ2; 9 bases fit TRDD3. The CDR3 extends over 17 amino acids. Per germline, CDR1 GEAIGNYY and CDR2 EKD. With V trimmed by 0 bases and J by 0 bases, 4 bases remained unmatched. The CDR3 loop reads CACDTVTGGALTAQLFF. In nucleotides, the CDR3 is TGTGCCTGTGACACCGTAACTGGGGGAGCTTTGACAGCACAACTCTTCTTT.

This clone was seen only a few times. This could be a read error, since a much larger clone is one nucleotide away. The rearrangement uses TRDV2 and TRDJ3; the D gene is possibly TRDD3 (5 bases). In germline, CDR1 is GEAIGNYY, CDR2 EKD. V was clipped by 0 bases and J by 0 bases, with 8 bases between them. The CDR3 has 17 residues. CDR3 sequence reads: CACDTVLVSWDTRQMFF. The CDR3 nucleotides read TGTGCCTGTGACACCGTACTGGTCTCCTGGGACACCCGACAGATGTTTTTC.

In the case of this clone: One end of the junction is discordant with germline, which a read error may explain. The chain joins TRAV29/DV5 to TRDJ3, with 8 bases aligning to TRDD3. As TCRdb names no J gene, one was assigned here on the basis of a DNA match to germline. From germline, CDR1 is NSMFDY and CDR2 ISSIKDK. There are 23 residues in the CDR3. In nucleotides, the CDR3 is TGTGCAGCAAGCAGGCGGGAAAGTACTGGGGGTATCCAAAGCTCCCGGGACACCCGACAGATGTTTTTC. Translation: CAASRRESTGGIQSSRDTRQMFF.

The chain carries TRDV1 and TRDJ1, with D perhaps matching TRDD2 (9 bases). Germline CDR1 TSWWSYY, CDR2 QGS. The V end was cut by 1 base, the J end by 2 bases, with 23 bases between. CDR3 size: 19 residues. The CDR3 coding sequence is TGTGCTCTTGGGGAACGCCTTCCTACAAGGGATACGCAAACCGATAAACTCATCTTT. Encoded protein: CALGERLPTRDTQTDKLIF.

In its sample, this clone was seen a few times. The chain couples TRDV2 to TRDJ3; 7 nucleotides line up with TRDD3. The CDR3 length is 16 residues. The ends lost 2 bases at V and 0 bases at J; junction bases unmatched: 0. Germline lookup yields CDR1 GEAIGNYY and CDR2 EKD. For the CDR3, the DNA is TGTGCCTGTGACAACTGGGGCTCCTGGGACACCCGACAGATGTTTTTC. Protein sequence: CACDNWGSWDTRQMFF.

In its sample, this clone ranks as medium-sized (0.01 to 0.1%). The rearrangement links TRDV2 to TRDJ2, with TRDD3 identical over 10 bases. J lost 0 bases, V lost 3 bases, and 9 bases had no gene match. Germline V gene data show CDR1 as GEAIGNYY and CDR2 as EKD. This CDR3 contains 18 residues. CDR3 sequence: CACDPILGDPSLTAQLFF. CDR3 DNA: TGTGCCTGTGACCCTATACTGGGGGATCCATCTTTGACAGCACAACTCTTCTTT.

Only a few counts were recorded for this clone. The gene calls are TRDV2 and TRDJ2; 7 nucleotides agree with TRDD3. The CDR3 is 18 residues long. Trimming took 3 bases from V and 0 from J; bases not matched to a gene: 12. Germline V gene sequence: CDR1 GEAIGNYY, CDR2 EKD. Written as DNA, the CDR3 is TGTGCCTGTGACCGGGTTGGGGGAATCCCCGCTTTGACAGCACAACTCTTCTTT. Protein product: CACDRVGGIPALTAQLFF.

This clone showed up just a few times. Other DNA sequences from this sample encode an identical CDR3 as well. The rearrangement joins TRDV2 to TRDJ3; 8 bases map to TRDD3. Germline trimming cut 3 bases from V and 0 bases from J; bases unmatched to any gene: 6. The CDR3 covers 18 residues. The germline V gene has CDR1 GEAIGNYY and CDR2 EKD. The CDR3 is CACDFTGGSSWDTRQMFF. The CDR3 nucleotides are TGTGCCTGTGACTTTACTGGGGGGAGCTCCTGGGACACCCGACAGATGTTTTTC.

The rearrangement uses TRDV2 and TRDJ3, with 11 bases identical to TRDD3. No J gene was available from TCRdb, and it was assigned here by a germline match of the DNA. Germline V CDR1 and CDR2: GEAIGNYY, EKD. Losses at the gene ends were 0 bases for V and 2 bases for J; bases not matched to a gene: 8. CDR3 length: 20 amino acids. The CDR3 coding sequence is TGTGCCTGTGACACCGGGATGGGGGATACGATGACCTGGGACACCCGACAGATGTTTTTC. Translating gives CACDTGMGDTMTWDTRQMFF.

In this sample, this clone turned up a few times. This chain links TRDV2 with TRDJ3; 9 nucleotides line up with TRDD3. CDR1 and CDR2 from the germline V gene are GEAIGNYY and EKD. The V gene end was trimmed by 1 base and the J gene end by 0 bases; junction bases not matched to a gene: 12. This CDR3 comprises 21 residues. CDR3: CACDTITGGTPSSWDTRQMFF. In DNA form, the CDR3 reads TGTGCCTGTGACACTATTACTGGGGGAACCCCAAGCTCCTGGGACACCCGACAGATGTTTTTC.

This clone was found a few times. The rearrangement joins TRDV2 to TRDJ3; TRDD3 aligns across 13 bases. The CDR3 is 19 residues long. In germline, CDR1 is GEAIGNYY, CDR2 EKD. The junction had 5 bases not matched to a gene; V was cut back by 3 bases and J by 1 base. The DNA for the CDR3 is TGTGCCTGTGACCCCTTACTGGGGGATACGTCCTGGGACACCCGACAGATGTTTTTC. Protein product: CACDPLLGDTSWDTRQMFF.